The present T cell receptor (beta chain) was sequenced within a study of CD4 T cells in relation to SARS-CoV-2 and coronaviruses. TCRdb keeps only in-frame clones here, not all; method: immunoSEQ multiplex PCR. The sample yields some 64,000 clones, 94% seen once. Trimming took 2 bases from V and 0 from J, leaving 10 bases between them. The CDR3 spans 16 residues. Germline assignment: CDR1 KGHDR and CDR2 SFDVKD. Before the COVID-19 pandemic, during about 2011-2019, CD4+ T cells were taken from unexposed donors. The sample taken for sequencing was naive CD4+ T cells from PBMCs. Stated subset: naive CD4+ T cells isolated by negative enrichment. The chain is built from TRBV24-1 and TRBJ1-5; the D is unclear. This receptor was identified in a human donor in good health. The CDR3 sequence: CATSDSGRYSNQPQHF. The DNA for the CDR3 is TGTGCCACCAGTGATTCGGGCAGATATAGCAATCAGCCCCAGCATTTT.